These T cell receptor beta chains were read from a single sample in a study of blood T cell repertoires in COVID-19. Method: immunoSEQ multiplex PCR; TCRdb's copy keeps in-frame clones and lacks some. The table lists 300,000 or so clones, more than 85% of them singletons. Sequenced sample: peripheral blood. Receptor source: a man in his 70s with acute or convalescent COVID-19. Both conserved end residues are part of each CDR3. Each record gives: D gene, clone size, J gene, V gene, CDR3 DNA, CDR3 protein. D genes are given only for firm matches. Size tells how often a clone was seen (once, few, many) or the class of an expanded clone, and some rows leave it out.

D gene: -; clone size: -; J gene: TRBJ2-4; V gene: TRBV3-1/TRBV3-2; CDR3 DNA: TGTGCCAGCAGCCAAATCACCGGGACCAAAAACATTCAGTACTTC; CDR3 protein: CASSQITGTKNIQYF
D gene: -; clone size: -; J gene: TRBJ2-3; V gene: TRBV9; CDR3 DNA: TGTGCCAGCAGCGTAGCGGGGGCAGATACGCAGTATTTT; CDR3 protein: CASSVAGADTQYF
D gene: -; clone size: -; J gene: TRBJ2-7; V gene: TRBV2; CDR3 DNA: TGTGCCAGCAGCCTGACGGGGAGCTCCTACGAGCAGTACTTC; CDR3 protein: CASSLTGSSYEQYF
D gene: TRBD2; clone size: -; J gene: TRBJ2-1; V gene: TRBV4-3; CDR3 DNA: TGCGCCAGCAGCTCATCCAGCGGGACTAGCCACAATGAGCAGTTCTTC; CDR3 protein: CASSSSSGTSHNEQFF
D gene: TRBD2; clone size: -; J gene: TRBJ2-7; V gene: TRBV11-2; CDR3 DNA: TGTGCCAGCAGCTTAGAAGGGACTAGCGGGTACCCCTACGAGCAGTACTTC; CDR3 protein: CASSLEGTSGYPYEQYF
D gene: TRBD1; clone size: -; J gene: TRBJ1-3; V gene: TRBV7-9; CDR3 DNA: TGTGCCAGCAGCCCGAGACAGGGGAGCTCTGGAAACACCATATATTTT; CDR3 protein: CASSPRQGSSGNTIYF
D gene: -; clone size: -; J gene: TRBJ1-5; V gene: TRBV4-2; CDR3 DNA: TGTGCCAGCAGCCAAGAGGTCACAGAAACCCAGCCCCAGCATTTT; CDR3 protein: CASSQEVTETQPQHF
D gene: TRBD1; clone size: -; J gene: TRBJ2-6; V gene: TRBV7-9; CDR3 DNA: TGTGCCAGCAGCCCTGACAGGGGTCAATCTGGGGCCAACGTCCTGACTTTC; CDR3 protein: CASSPDRGQSGANVLTF
D gene: -; clone size: -; J gene: TRBJ1-4; V gene: TRBV7-2; CDR3 DNA: TGTGCCAGCAGCTTAATGCCGGTTAATGAAAAACTGTTTTTT; CDR3 protein: CASSLMPVNEKLFF
D gene: -; clone size: -; J gene: TRBJ1-4; V gene: TRBV9; CDR3 DNA: TGTGCCAGCAGCGACAGTTTGAATGAAAAACTGTTTTTT; CDR3 protein: CASSDSLNEKLFF
D gene: -; clone size: -; J gene: TRBJ2-7; V gene: TRBV5-6; CDR3 DNA: TGTGCCAGCAGCTTTCCACTGAGCTACGAGCAGTACTTC; CDR3 protein: CASSFPLSYEQYF
D gene: -; clone size: -; J gene: TRBJ1-5; V gene: TRBV7-6; CDR3 DNA: TGTGCCAGCAGTACAGGGATCGGCAATCAGCCCCAGCATTTT; CDR3 protein: CASSTGIGNQPQHF
D gene: -; clone size: -; J gene: TRBJ1-1; V gene: TRBV5-6; CDR3 DNA: TGTGCCAGCAGCTCAATTGGGCGCTTGAGTTTCTTT; CDR3 protein: CASSSIGRLSFF
D gene: TRBD2; clone size: -; J gene: TRBJ2-1; V gene: TRBV7-2; CDR3 DNA: TGTGCCAGCACCCCGGACGGGGGGGCTGGGAATGAGCAGTTCTTC; CDR3 protein: CASTPDGGAGNEQFF
D gene: -; clone size: -; J gene: TRBJ1-2; V gene: TRBV15; CDR3 DNA: TGTGCCACCAGCAGAGATTGGGAGGGTGGTGGCTACACCTTC; CDR3 protein: CATSRDWEGGGYTF
D gene: -; clone size: -; J gene: TRBJ1-3; V gene: TRBV6-2/TRBV6-3; CDR3 DNA: TGTGCCAGCAGTTACACCCAGCGGAACACCATATATTTT; CDR3 protein: CASSYTQRNTIYF
D gene: TRBD1; clone size: -; J gene: TRBJ1-1; V gene: TRBV3-1/TRBV3-2; CDR3 DNA: TGTGCCAGCAGTCAAGGGACAGACACTGAAGCTTTCTTT; CDR3 protein: CASSQGTDTEAFF
D gene: -; clone size: -; J gene: TRBJ1-1; V gene: TRBV6-2/TRBV6-3; CDR3 DNA: TGTGCCAGCAGTTACACCCACTTGGCAGGGCCCACTGAAGCTTTCTTT; CDR3 protein: CASSYTHLAGPTEAFF
D gene: -; clone size: -; J gene: TRBJ2-7; V gene: TRBV2; CDR3 DNA: TGTGCCAGCAGTGCGTTGGTGACAGTCTCCTACGAGCAGTACTTC; CDR3 protein: CASSALVTVSYEQYF
D gene: -; clone size: few; J gene: TRBJ1-4; V gene: TRBV15; CDR3 DNA: TGTGCCACCAGCAGAGATGGGGCCCTCGGTGAAAAACTGTTTTTT; CDR3 protein: CATSRDGALGEKLFF
D gene: TRBD1; clone size: -; J gene: TRBJ2-1; V gene: TRBV2; CDR3 DNA: TGTGCCAGCAGGGGACAGGGTCCCTACAATGAGCAGTTCTTC; CDR3 protein: CASRGQGPYNEQFF
D gene: -; clone size: -; J gene: TRBJ1-1; V gene: TRBV7-2; CDR3 DNA: TGTGCCAGCAGCTTATTGGACAGATACACTGAAGCTTTCTTT; CDR3 protein: CASSLLDRYTEAFF
D gene: TRBD2; clone size: few; J gene: TRBJ2-5; V gene: TRBV18; CDR3 DNA: TGTGCCAGCTCACCTAGTCTAGCGGAAATCCAAGAGACCCAGTACTTC; CDR3 protein: CASSPSLAEIQETQYF
D gene: -; clone size: -; J gene: TRBJ1-2; V gene: TRBV5-4; CDR3 DNA: TGTGCCAGCAGCGTACTGATGAATAACTATGGCTACACCTTC; CDR3 protein: CASSVLMNNYGYTF
D gene: -; clone size: once; J gene: TRBJ1-2; V gene: TRBV5-4; CDR3 DNA: TGTGCCAGCAGCTCTCCGGGGGAGGGGGTTAACTATGGCTACACCTTC; CDR3 protein: CASSSPGEGVNYGYTF
D gene: -; clone size: -; J gene: TRBJ2-6; V gene: TRBV21-1; CDR3 DNA: TGTGCCAGCAGCAAGGCTAGCGGGAGGGTTGGGGCCAACGTCCTGACTTTC; CDR3 protein: CASSKASGRVGANVLTF
D gene: -; clone size: once; J gene: TRBJ1-4; V gene: TRBV9; CDR3 DNA: TGTGCCAGCAGCGTAGGGGAGGCAACTAATGAAAAACTGTTTTTT; CDR3 protein: CASSVGEATNEKLFF
D gene: TRBD1; clone size: -; J gene: TRBJ1-2; V gene: TRBV7-3; CDR3 DNA: TGTGCCAGCAGCTCTGAGCCAGGGGGCGTCTACACCTTC; CDR3 protein: CASSSEPGGVYTF
D gene: TRBD2; clone size: -; J gene: TRBJ2-7; V gene: TRBV4-2; CDR3 DNA: TGTGCCAGCAGCCAAGAGCTAGCGGGCGAGCAGTACTTC; CDR3 protein: CASSQELAGEQYF
D gene: -; clone size: -; J gene: TRBJ1-1; V gene: TRBV20-1; CDR3 DNA: TGCAGTGCTAGTAAGCGTGAAGCTTTCTTT; CDR3 protein: CSASKREAFF
D gene: TRBD2; clone size: -; J gene: TRBJ2-5; V gene: TRBV7-2; CDR3 DNA: TGTGCCAGCAGCGGACAAACCGGGACTAGCGGGTACCAAGAGACCCAGTACTTC; CDR3 protein: CASSGQTGTSGYQETQYF
D gene: -; clone size: -; J gene: TRBJ1-1; V gene: TRBV19; CDR3 DNA: TGTGCCAGTACCCTACCCCCTAACACTGAAGCTTTCTTT; CDR3 protein: CASTLPPNTEAFF
D gene: -; clone size: once; J gene: TRBJ1-6; V gene: TRBV6-6; CDR3 DNA: TGTGCCTCAGAGGCCGATTATATGTCACCCCTCCACTTT; CDR3 protein: CASEADYMSPLHF
D gene: TRBD2; clone size: -; J gene: TRBJ2-3; V gene: TRBV18; CDR3 DNA: TGTGCCAGCTCACCCGGGGGGTTCGCAGATACGCAGTATTTT; CDR3 protein: CASSPGGFADTQYF
D gene: -; clone size: -; J gene: TRBJ2-7; V gene: TRBV5-4; CDR3 DNA: TGTGCCAGCAGCTTTGTCACAGGGTCATCCTACGAGCAGTACTTC; CDR3 protein: CASSFVTGSSYEQYF
D gene: -; clone size: -; J gene: TRBJ2-7; V gene: TRBV4-1; CDR3 DNA: TGCGCCAGCAGCCAAGATCATTATAGTCATTGGAGCTACGAGCAGTACTTC; CDR3 protein: CASSQDHYSHWSYEQYF
D gene: -; clone size: -; J gene: TRBJ2-5; V gene: TRBV6-5; CDR3 DNA: TGTGCCAGCAGCTCCCCCTCGAGGGCCCAGTACTTC; CDR3 protein: CASSSPSRAQYF
D gene: TRBD2; clone size: many; J gene: TRBJ2-7; V gene: TRBV6-2/TRBV6-3; CDR3 DNA: TGTGCCAGCAGCCTCGGGGGGTTCTACGAGCAGTACTTC; CDR3 protein: CASSLGGFYEQYF
D gene: TRBD2; clone size: -; J gene: TRBJ2-4; V gene: TRBV7-2; CDR3 DNA: TGTGCCAGCAGCCTACTAGGCGGGGGTGAAAGCATTCAGTACTTC; CDR3 protein: CASSLLGGGESIQYF
D gene: -; clone size: -; J gene: TRBJ1-3; V gene: TRBV10-3; CDR3 DNA: TGTGCCATCAGTGAGTCAGAGGGAACCGGAAACACCATATATTTT; CDR3 protein: CAISESEGTGNTIYF
D gene: -; clone size: -; J gene: TRBJ1-3; V gene: TRBV21-1; CDR3 DNA: TGTGCCAGCAGCAAAGGGGTAGATTTCGGGACAGTAATTGGAAACACCATATATTTT; CDR3 protein: CASSKGVDFGTVIGNTIYF
D gene: TRBD2; clone size: -; J gene: TRBJ2-3; V gene: TRBV10-3; CDR3 DNA: TGTGCCATCAGTGAGTCGTATTCTAGCGGGACGAGCCACACAGATACGCAGTATTTT; CDR3 protein: CAISESYSSGTSHTDTQYF
D gene: TRBD1; clone size: -; J gene: TRBJ2-2; V gene: TRBV3-1/TRBV3-2; CDR3 DNA: TGTGCCAGCAGCCCCTCGGACAGGGGGGTCGGGGAGCTGTTTTTT; CDR3 protein: CASSPSDRGVGELFF
D gene: TRBD2; clone size: -; J gene: TRBJ2-3; V gene: TRBV6-5; CDR3 DNA: TGTGCCAGCAGTTACTTATCACTAGCGGGGGGGGATACGCAGTATTTT; CDR3 protein: CASSYLSLAGGDTQYF
D gene: TRBD2; clone size: -; J gene: TRBJ2-3; V gene: TRBV5-8; CDR3 DNA: TGTGCCAGCAGCTTTCCGTCGAGCGGGAGTGATACGCAGTATTTT; CDR3 protein: CASSFPSSGSDTQYF
D gene: TRBD2; clone size: -; J gene: TRBJ2-7; V gene: TRBV10-1; CDR3 DNA: TGCGCCAGCAGTGGACAACAGAGCGGGGAACCCCTCTACGAGCAGTACTTC; CDR3 protein: CASSGQQSGEPLYEQYF
D gene: -; clone size: -; J gene: TRBJ1-2; V gene: TRBV5-4; CDR3 DNA: TGTGCCAGCAGCTTATCAGGGTCGGACTATGGCTACACCTTC; CDR3 protein: CASSLSGSDYGYTF
D gene: -; clone size: -; J gene: TRBJ2-7; V gene: TRBV7-6; CDR3 DNA: TGTGCCAGCAGCTTAGGTTCAGGGATTCTCTACGAGCAGTACTTC; CDR3 protein: CASSLGSGILYEQYF
D gene: -; clone size: -; J gene: TRBJ1-2; V gene: TRBV20-1; CDR3 DNA: TGCAGTGCTAGAACTATCGACGGCTACACCTTC; CDR3 protein: CSARTIDGYTF
D gene: -; clone size: -; J gene: TRBJ2-1; V gene: TRBV6-5; CDR3 DNA: TGTGCCGGTGCGTTAAGCTCCTACAATGAGCAGTTCTTC; CDR3 protein: CAGALSSYNEQFF
D gene: TRBD1; clone size: -; J gene: TRBJ1-1; V gene: TRBV14; CDR3 DNA: TGTGCCAGCAGCCGTACCGGGACAGGGGGCACTGAAGCTTTCTTT; CDR3 protein: CASSRTGTGGTEAFF
D gene: -; clone size: -; J gene: TRBJ1-5; V gene: TRBV7-2; CDR3 DNA: TGTGCCAGCAGCTTAAACCATATTAGTCAGCCCCAGCATTTT; CDR3 protein: CASSLNHISQPQHF
D gene: -; clone size: -; J gene: TRBJ1-3; V gene: TRBV30; CDR3 DNA: TGTGCCTGGAGTGTTTATCTCGGGGATAAACCTTCAAACACCATATATTTT; CDR3 protein: CAWSVYLGDKPSNTIYF